These 23 T cell receptor beta chains share one sample of origin, sequenced in a study of CD8 T cells in cerebrospinal fluid in Alzheimer's disease. No DNA is given; TCRdb re-called the 10x single-cell sequencing reads and lists each CDR3 protein once. The table for this sample gives around 730 distinct CDR3 sequences. Material for sequencing was cerebrospinal fluid. The receptors come from a human donor with Alzheimer's disease.

Its frequency marks this clonotype as medium-sized. V and J are TRBV5-1 and TRBJ1-3; the D gene TCRdb calls, TRBD1, cannot be checked with no DNA. Germline CDR1 and CDR2: SGHRS and YFSETQ. CDR3 length: 15 amino acids. CDR3 residues: CASSFDRGGGNTIYF.

This clonotype shows up as medium-sized by frequency. The rearrangement uses TRBV6-5 and TRBJ1-1. The CDR3 spans 15 residues. The germline CDR1 and CDR2 sequences are MNHEY and SVGAGI. This chain's CDR3 is CASSPPTDGLSEAFF.

The chain employs TRBV5-5 and TRBJ2-1; TCRdb returns TRBD1, unconfirmable since there is no DNA. This CDR3 is built from 14 residues. Germline assignment: CDR1 SGHKS and CDR2 YYEKEE (reference sequence). The CDR3 here is CASTMGHNYNEQFF.

This clonotype is classed as medium-sized by frequency. The genes are TRBV19 and TRBJ2-5; TCRdb's D gene call, TRBD1, goes unchecked for lack of DNA. Germline CDR1 is LNHDA and CDR2 is SQIVND (reference sequence). CDR3 size: 14 residues. The chain's CDR3 is CASSITGGQETQYF.

The rearrangement joins TRBV7-9 to TRBJ1-2; TCRdb calls TRBD1, which cannot be checked without DNA. This CDR3 region has 15 residues. Germline-derived CDR1 and CDR2 are SEHNR and FQNEAQ (reference sequence). The CDR3 loop reads CASSPGTGGSYGYTF. Combining the CDR3 with reference TRBV7-9 and TRBJ1-2 gives the whole variable domain DTGVSQNPRHKITKRGQNVTFRCDPISEHNRLYWYRQTLGQGPEFLTYFQNEAQLEKSRLLSDRFSAERPKGSFSTLEIQRTEQGDSAMYLCASSPGTGGSYGYTFGSGTRLTVV.

The genes are TRBV20-1 and TRBJ1-6; TCRdb's D call, TRBD1, is unchecked because there is no DNA. This CDR3 is built from 13 residues. Germline V gene sequence: CDR1 DFQATT, CDR2 SNEGSKA (reference sequence). CDR3 in amino acids: CSASRDDNSPLHF.

The gene calls are TRBV6-5 and TRBJ2-5; the TCRdb call, TRBD1, lacks DNA for checking. The CDR3 length is 12 residues. CDR1 MNHEY and CDR2 SVGAGI come from the germline V gene. CDR3 amino acids: CASSPREETQYF.

This chain joins TRBV18 and TRBJ2-7. Per the germline V gene, CDR1 is KGHSH and CDR2 is LQKENI. The CDR3 loop spans 12 amino acids. CDR3 residues: CASSRQADEQYF. Full variable domain (missing parts from reference TRBV18 and TRBJ2-7): NAGVMQNPRHLVRRRGQEARLRCSPMKGHSHVYWYRQLPEEGLKFMVYLQKENIIDESGMPKERFSAEFPKEGPSILRIQQVVRGDSAAYFCASSRQADEQYFGPGTRLTVT.

CDR3: CASGPYTTLGSYNEQFF. The chain combines TRBV5-1 with TRBJ2-1. This CDR3 spans 17 amino acids. The V gene's germline CDR1 is SGHRS and CDR2 YFSETQ.

This clonotype is called large based on its frequency. This sequence joins TRBV10-3 and TRBJ2-1; with no DNA, the TCRdb D assignment of TRBD1 cannot be verified. Germline V gene data show CDR1 as ENHRY and CDR2 as SYGVKD. The CDR3 loop spans 16 amino acids. The CDR3 loop reads CAISTDGGTDSDEQFF.

This chain connects TRBV28 to TRBJ2-3; TCRdb returns TRBD1, unconfirmable since there is no DNA. The germline V gene has CDR1 MDHEN and CDR2 SYDVKM. The CDR3 is 16 amino acids. CDR3 in amino acids: CASSLSGGTGEDTQYF.

This clonotype is labeled medium-sized based on frequency. The chain links TRBV28 to TRBJ1-5. The CDR3 extends over 16 amino acids. Looked up from germline, CDR1 is MDHEN and CDR2 is SYDVKM. The CDR3 here is CASSRGRGGLNQPQHF.

By frequency, this clonotype registers medium-sized. The J gene is TRBJ2-7, the V gene TRBV5-1. The germline V gene encodes CDR1 SGHRS and CDR2 YFSETQ. This CDR3 spans 13 amino acids. This CDR3 reads CASSIRASYEQYF.

By frequency, this clonotype is medium-sized. The rearrangement links TRBV18 to TRBJ2-5; TCRdb's D call, TRBD2, is unchecked because there is no DNA. Germline V lookup: CDR1 KGHSH, CDR2 LQKENI. The CDR3 sequence is 13 residues long. The chain's CDR3 is CANGRAGQETQYF.

This clonotype is medium-sized (0.01 to 0.1%) by frequency. J is TRBJ1-1 and V is TRBV28. CDR3 length: 15 residues. Germline V gene data show CDR1 as MDHEN and CDR2 as SYDVKM. The CDR3 region is CASSFLGSGNTEAFF.

This clonotype is classed as medium-sized by frequency. The V and J genes are TRBV7-9 and TRBJ2-1. CDR1 is SEHNR, CDR2 FQNEAQ, per germline (reference sequence). This CDR3 is 13 amino acids long. The CDR3 region is CASSSGGRNEQFF.

This clonotype counts as hyperexpanded by frequency. This chain connects TRBV7-2 to TRBJ1-1. The CDR3 has 13 amino acids. Per the germline V gene, CDR1 is SGHTA and CDR2 is FQGNSA. CDR3 protein: CASSLREITEAFF. Full variable domain (missing parts from reference TRBV7-2 and TRBJ1-1): GAGVSQSPSNKVTEKGKDVELRCDPISGHTALYWYRQSLGQGLEFLIYFQGNSAPDKSGLPSDRFSAERTGGSVSTLTIQRTQQEDSAVYLCASSLREITEAFFGQGTRLTVV.

According to its frequency, this clonotype is medium-sized. The chain combines TRBV4-2 with TRBJ2-2; with no DNA, the TCRdb D assignment of TRBD1 cannot be verified. Germline V gene lookup returns CDR1 LGHNA and CDR2 YNFKEQ. The CDR3 covers 16 residues. The chain's CDR3 is CASSQGGTGAAGELFF.

This clonotype is medium-sized (0.01 to 0.1%) by frequency. The chain carries TRBV7-3 and TRBJ1-3. The CDR3 runs to 16 residues. Germline V CDR1 and CDR2: SGHTA, FQGTGA. The CDR3 loop reads CASSLNPLGSGNTIYF.

This clonotype registers medium-sized by frequency. This sequence joins TRBV20-1 and TRBJ2-7; the TRBD2 assignment by TCRdb is unverifiable without DNA. Germline values: CDR1 DFQATT, CDR2 SNEGSKA (reference sequence). This CDR3 comprises 17 residues. The CDR3 region is CSARDPPRASGSSEQYF.

Considering frequency, this clonotype is hyperexpanded. The rearrangement joins TRBV10-2 to TRBJ2-5; the D call from TCRdb, TRBD1, cannot be confirmed without DNA. This CDR3 contains 12 residues. Germline CDR1 reads WSHSY; CDR2 reads SAAADI. CDR3 residues: CASSDRPGTQYF.

The chain carries TRBV30 and TRBJ2-7. The CDR3 is 12 residues long. Germline V CDR1 and CDR2: GTSNPN, SVGIG (reference sequence). This chain's CDR3 is CAWSRGSYEQYF. The full variable domain, in which reference TRBV30 and TRBJ2-7 provide the parts outside the CDR3, is SQTIHQWPATLVQPVGSPLSLECTVEGTSNPNLYWYRQAAGRGLQLLFYSVGIGQISSEVPQNLSASRPQDRQFILSSKKLLLSDSGFYLCAWSRGSYEQYFGPGTRLTVT.

In terms of frequency, this clonotype is medium-sized. This chain connects TRBV13 to TRBJ2-7; TCRdb's assignment of TRBD1 cannot be checked, as there is no DNA. The germline CDR1 and CDR2 sequences are PRHDT and FYEKMQ (reference sequence). This CDR3 spans 15 amino acids. CDR3 amino acids: CASSLGGEGSPEQYF.